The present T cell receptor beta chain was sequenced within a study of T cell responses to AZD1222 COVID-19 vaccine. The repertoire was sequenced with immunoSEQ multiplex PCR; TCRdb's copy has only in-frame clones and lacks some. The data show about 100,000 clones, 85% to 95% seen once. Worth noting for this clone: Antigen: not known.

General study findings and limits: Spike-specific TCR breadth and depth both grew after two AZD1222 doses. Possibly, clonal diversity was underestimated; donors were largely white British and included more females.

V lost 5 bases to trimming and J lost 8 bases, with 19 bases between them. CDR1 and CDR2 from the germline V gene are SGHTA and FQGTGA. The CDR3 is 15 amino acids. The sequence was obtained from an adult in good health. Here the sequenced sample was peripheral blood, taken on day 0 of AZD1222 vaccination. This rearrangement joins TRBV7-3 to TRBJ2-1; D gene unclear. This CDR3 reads CASSPEVRNGDEQFF. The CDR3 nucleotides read TGTGCCAGCAGCCCAGAGGTACGAAATGGGGATGAGCAGTTCTTC.